This TCR beta chain was identified in a study of post-analysis software for immune sequencing data. Germline values: CDR1 ENHRY, CDR2 SYGVKD. The length of the CDR3 is 12 residues. V gave up 0 bases and J gave up 12 bases, with 9 bases separating them. In this sample, this clonotype turned up many times. Its matching antigen is unknown. Study results and limitations: A handful of TRBV segments occurring more often in patients than controls included TRBV5-6, TRBV5-1 and TRBV20-1.

The library was made from cDNA and included unique molecular identifiers. In TCRdb, the PCR reads were re-called with MiXCR into one record per CDR3 protein. Of some 260,000 distinct CDR3 sequences listed, approximately 34% are singletons. The sequenced sample was blood. V usage is TRBV10-3 and J usage is TRBJ2-4, with D uncertain. This clonotype was obtained from a girl aged 10 to 17 with multiple sclerosis. Here the CDR3 DNA reads TGTGCCATCAGTGAGTCGGCGAGGCGTCAGTACTTC. Its protein is CAISESARRQYF.